Sequencing of this T cell receptor beta chain was carried out in a study of blood T cells in healthy people across ages. Overall study results and limits: CMV status of donors was not determined, possibly confounding expanded clonotype changes. Conclusively comparing naive with antigen-experienced cells was impossible with unsorted PBMCs.

Donors each provided 8 to 10 milliliters of peripheral blood. Germline lookup yields CDR1 SEHNR and CDR2 FQNEAQ (reference sequence). The CDR3 extends over 15 amino acids. Trimming at V came to 5 bases and at J to 2 bases, leaving 6 bases not matched to a gene. Combining a sample-barcoded 5' primer with a J-beta primer mix, a second PCR ran for roughly 7 to 11 cycles. Unique molecular identifiers of 12 random nucleotides labeled each cDNA. TCRdb reprocessed the 5' RACE reads via MiXCR and lists one record per CDR3 protein. The table shows about 1.8 million distinct CDR3 sequences, with roughly 52% occurring only once. This clonotype was counted a single time. Its antigen remains unknown.

Sequenced: blood. This chain joins TRBV7-9 and TRBJ2-1; 7 bases fit TRBD1. This receptor was identified in a woman in her thirties or forties in good health. CDR3 bases: TGTGCCAGCAGCCAGGGGGACAGCCCCTACAATGAGCAGTTCTTC. It yields the protein CASSQGDSPYNEQFF. The full variable domain, in which reference TRBV7-9 and TRBJ2-1 provide the parts outside the CDR3, is DTGVSQNPRHKITKRGQNVTFRCDPISEHNRLYWYRQTLGQGPEFLTYFQNEAQLEKSRLLSDRFSAERPKGSFSTLEIQRTEQGDSAMYLCASSQGDSPYNEQFFGPGTRLTVL.